Sequencing of this T cell receptor beta chain was carried out in a study of shared T cell receptors in the human thymus. The repertoire was sequenced with immunoSEQ multiplex PCR; TCRdb's copy has only in-frame clones and lacks some. Of 500,000 to 550,000 clones in the sample, about four fifths are singletons; the top ten hold approximately 0.013%. The V and J ends lost 1 base and 5 bases respectively, with 9 bases between them. Germline V gene data show CDR1 as MNHEY and CDR2 as SMNVEV (reference sequence). This CDR3 spans 13 amino acids. The same specimen was also included in a second study, on human thymus T cells. From that second work: Resected material from corrective heart surgery provided the thymus tissue analysed. An apparent bias in V and J gene usage was seen in thymic and blood repertoires. Among unrelated individuals, related research reported thymic repertoires that overlapped highly.

The V gene is TRBV27, the J gene TRBJ2-7, with D possibly matching TRBD2 (5 bases). The sequence was obtained from a boy younger than two with a congenital heart defect. Sequencing was carried out using thymocytes. As DNA, the CDR3 is TGTGCCAGCAGTTTATTCGAGGGAGACGAGCAGTACTTC. Protein sequence: CASSLFEGDEQYF.